This T cell receptor beta chain derives from a study of early T cells in non-severe SARS-CoV-2 infection. Study as a whole: Sequencing was performed on bulk RNA from unsorted whole blood, leaving chains unpaired.

Individual cDNA molecules were tagged with unique molecular identifiers. Using its own MiXCR run on the 5' RACE reads, TCRdb lists one record per CDR3 protein. The sample consists of tens of thousands of distinct CDR3 sequences, approximately 12% of them appearing once. CDR1 GTSNPN and CDR2 SVGIG come from the germline V gene (reference sequence). CDR3 length: 17 residues. Trimming removed 0 bases from V and 0 bases from J, with 17 bases in between. This clonotype has more than one count but fewer than ten. The sequencing here drew on whole blood, taken at baseline. V usage is TRBV30 and J usage is TRBJ1-1; perhaps TRBD1 as D (5 bases). The clonotype comes from an adult who was a healthcare worker with PCR-confirmed SARS-CoV-2 infection or an uninfected control (not recorded which). CDR3 protein: CAWSVLLQGAMNTEAFF. CDR3 nucleotides: TGTGCCTGGAGTGTACTCCTTCAAGGGGCCATGAACACTGAAGCTTTCTTT.